Presented here are 27 T cell receptor beta chains from one specimen sequenced in a study of beta chain features in type 1 diabetes. Isolated RNA was reverse transcribed in full, so expressed TCRB transcripts were sequenced. Clones were sequenced by immunoSEQ multiplex PCR, and TCRdb holds only the in-frame ones, with some missing. The sample carries around 250,000 clones, over 65% recorded once. Specimen: naive CD4+ T cells from blood. These receptors all stem from a man aged 30 to 39 in good health.

The chain employs TRBV7-2 and TRBJ1-6; D unclear. Germline-derived CDR1 and CDR2 are SGHTA and FQGNSA. The CDR3 has 15 residues. V was trimmed by 1 base and J by 3 bases, leaving 7 bases between them. This CDR3 reads CASSLGPSYNSPLHF. CDR3 DNA: TGTGCCAGCAGCTTAGGCCCAAGCTATAATTCACCCCTCCACTTT.

The V and J genes are TRBV30 and TRBJ1-5; 10 positions agree with TRBD1. From germline, CDR1 is GTSNPN and CDR2 SVGIG (reference sequence). The CDR3 contains 13 residues. The trim removed 5 bases at V and 8 bases at J, leaving 6 bases unmatched. CDR3 residues: CAWDRGPWEPQHF. As DNA, the CDR3 is TGTGCCTGGGACAGGGGGCCGTGGGAGCCCCAGCATTTT. Complete variable domain (other parts from reference TRBV30 and TRBJ1-5): SQTIHQWPATLVQPVGSPLSLECTVEGTSNPNLYWYRQAAGRGLQLLFYSVGIGQISSEVPQNLSASRPQDRQFILSSKKLLLSDSGFYLCAWDRGPWEPQHFGDGTRLSIL.

This chain links TRBV18 with TRBJ1-1, with unresolved D. Trimming removed 0 bases at V and 0 bases at J, with 2 bases between. Per germline, CDR1 KGHSH and CDR2 LQKENI. The CDR3 is 13 residues long. CDR3: CASSPPVNTEAFF. The CDR3 DNA reads TGTGCCAGCTCACCACCCGTGAACACTGAAGCTTTCTTT. Full variable domain (outside the CDR3, taken from reference TRBV18 and TRBJ1-1): NAGVMQNPRHLVRRRGQEARLRCSPMKGHSHVYWYRQLPEEGLKFMVYLQKENIIDESGMPKERFSAEFPKEGPSILRIQQVVRGDSAAYFCASSPPVNTEAFFGQGTRLTVV.

The sample holds one count of this clone. The chain recombines TRBV7-9 with TRBJ2-5, with unresolved D. CDR3 length: 15 amino acids. Germline V gene data show CDR1 as SEHNR and CDR2 as FQNEAQ (reference sequence). Trimming removed 5 bases from V and 5 bases from J, with 18 bases in between. CDR3 protein: CASSPDGPVYETQYF. The CDR3 nucleotides read TGTGCCAGCAGCCCGGACGGGCCAGTGTATGAGACCCAGTACTTC. The variable domain in full, completed from reference TRBV7-9 and TRBJ2-5, reads DTGVSQNPRHKITKRGQNVTFRCDPISEHNRLYWYRQTLGQGPEFLTYFQNEAQLEKSRLLSDRFSAERPKGSFSTLEIQRTEQGDSAMYLCASSPDGPVYETQYFGPGTRLLVL.

The CDR3 bases are TGTGCCAGCAGTTTGCAGGCTAGCAGCTACGAGCAGTACTTC. Its protein is CASSLQASSYEQYF. The chain uses TRBV28 and TRBJ2-7, with D tentatively TRBD2 (5 bases). V gave up 3 bases and J gave up 3 bases, with 12 bases separating them. CDR3 length: 14 amino acids. CDR1 and CDR2 from the germline V gene are MDHEN and SYDVKM. The complete variable domain, with remaining parts taken from reference TRBV28 and TRBJ2-7, reads DVKVTQSSRYLVKRTGEKVFLECVQDMDHENMFWYRQDPGLGLRLIYFSYDVKMKEKGDIPEGYSVSREKKERFSLILESASTNQTSMYLCASSLQASSYEQYFGPGTRLTVT.

This chain uses TRBV27 with TRBJ1-2; D possibly corresponds to TRBD1 (6 bases). In germline, CDR1 is MNHEY, CDR2 SMNVEV (reference sequence). Trimming took 2 bases from V and 8 from J, leaving 12 bases between them. This CDR3 is built from 13 residues. The CDR3 DNA sequence: TGTGCCAGCAGTTTAAACAGGGCGGGAGGCTACACCTTC. Its translation is CASSLNRAGGYTF.

The chain joins TRBV7-8 to TRBJ2-2; 7 bases line up with TRBD1. This CDR3 is 15 amino acids long. Germline assignment: CDR1 SGHVS and CDR2 FQNEAQ. Trimming took 4 bases from V and 3 from J; bases not matched to a gene: 5. DNA of the CDR3: TGTGCCAGCAGCTGGGGACAGCGCGACACCGGGGAGCTGTTTTTT. It codes for CASSWGQRDTGELFF.

The chain employs TRBV10-3 and TRBJ2-3, with TRBD2 matching over 11 bases. This CDR3 has 15 amino acids. Per germline, CDR1 ENHRY and CDR2 SYGVKD. V shed 6 bases and J 1 base; nucleotides not matched to a gene: 3. The CDR3 protein is CAIRLAGGRTDTQYF. The CDR3 DNA sequence: TGTGCCATCAGGCTAGCGGGGGGCCGCACAGATACGCAGTATTTT.

In its sample, this clone was seen a few times. The V and J genes are TRBV29-1 and TRBJ1-2; D is possibly TRBD1 (5 bases). The CDR3 totals 9 residues. V was shortened by 8 bases and J by 13 bases, with 14 bases between the two germline ends. Germline lookup yields CDR1 SQVTM and CDR2 ANQGSEA. CDR3 DNA sequence: TGCAGCACCGGGACGGAGGGCACCTTC. Translation: CSTGTEGTF. The variable domain in full, completed from reference TRBV29-1 and TRBJ1-2, reads SAVISQKPSRDICQRGTSLTIQCQVDSQVTMMFWYRQQPGQSLTLIATANQGSEATYESGFVIDKFPISRPNLTFSTLTVSNMSPEDSSIYLCSTGTEGTFGSGTRLTVV.

The genes are TRBV30 and TRBJ1-1; D is uncertain. V was trimmed by 5 bases and J by 7 bases, leaving 11 bases between them. Germline V gene lookup returns CDR1 GTSNPN and CDR2 SVGIG (reference sequence). The CDR3 is 11 amino acids. The CDR3 reads CAWARALEAFF. The DNA for the CDR3 is TGTGCCTGGGCCCGGGCCCTTGAAGCTTTCTTT.

This sequence joins TRBV10-3 and TRBJ2-2; weak D call: TRBD2 (6 bases). The CDR3 covers 14 residues. V was shortened by 4 bases and J by 7 bases, with 13 bases between the two germline ends. Germline-derived CDR1 and CDR2 are ENHRY and SYGVKD. This CDR3 is CAISGGTIGGELFF. The CDR3 DNA reads as TGTGCCATCAGTGGCGGGACGATTGGCGGGGAGCTGTTTTTT.

J is TRBJ1-2 and V is TRBV7-9, with D unresolved. CDR1 SEHNR and CDR2 FQNEAQ come from the germline V gene (reference sequence). The CDR3 sequence is 12 residues long. V was pared by 10 bases and J by 6 bases, with 15 bases between. CDR3 DNA: TGTGCCACCACACGGGTATCCCATGGCTACACCTTC. Residues: CATTRVSHGYTF.

The genes are TRBV7-2 and TRBJ2-1; no clear D gene. The germline V and J ends were trimmed by 0 bases and 4 bases, with 4 bases remaining between them. The V gene's germline CDR1 is SGHTA and CDR2 FQGNSA. This CDR3 has 13 residues. This chain's CDR3 is CASSLALYNEQFF. The CDR3 DNA reads as TGTGCCAGCAGCTTAGCGCTTTACAATGAGCAGTTCTTC.

J is TRBJ2-5 and V is TRBV9; 7 positions match TRBD1. With 4 bases clipped from V and 5 bases from J, the junction kept 5 bases outside the gene matches. Germline values: CDR1 SGDLS, CDR2 YYNGEE. This CDR3 spans 13 amino acids. The CDR3 region is CASSLGQAETQYF. CDR3 nucleotides: TGTGCCAGCAGCTTAGGACAGGCGGAGACCCAGTACTTC.

The chain is built from TRBV6-5 and TRBJ2-6; TRBD1 aligns across 7 bases. The CDR3 is 15 amino acids. J gave up 2 bases and V 2 bases, and 0 bases lay outside the gene matches. Germline V lookup: CDR1 MNHEY, CDR2 SVGAGI. The CDR3 DNA sequence: TGTGCCAGCAGTTACCAGGGGGCTGGGGCCAACGTCCTGACTTTC. Residues: CASSYQGAGANVLTF.

The J gene is TRBJ2-5, the V gene TRBV11-2; maybe TRBD2 (6 bases). CDR3 length: 16 amino acids. With 4 bases removed from V and 8 bases from J, the gap between germline ends came to 23 bases. CDR1 and CDR2 from the germline V gene are SGHAT and FQNNGV. Written as DNA, the CDR3 is TGTGCCAGCAGCTCCCGCCCAGCGGGTTCAATCGGAACCCAGTACTTC. This codes for CASSSRPAGSIGTQYF.

This clone was seen just once. J is TRBJ2-7 and V is TRBV29-1; 9 bases line up with TRBD1. The CDR3 is 16 residues long. Germline V lookup: CDR1 SQVTM, CDR2 ANQGSEA. V shed 6 bases, J shed 6 bases, and the junction held 18 bases outside the gene matches. The CDR3: CSVETGQGFEFGEQYF. CDR3 DNA: TGCAGCGTGGAAACGGGACAGGGATTTGAGTTCGGCGAGCAGTACTTC.

V is TRBV7-2 and J is TRBJ1-6; 7 bases line up with TRBD1. The CDR3 length is 15 residues. V dropped 5 bases and J dropped 7; count of bases not matched to a gene: 8. Germline V gene sequence: CDR1 SGHTA, CDR2 FQGNSA. The CDR3 sequence: CASSQAGTVNSPLHF. DNA of the CDR3: TGTGCCAGCAGCCAGGCTGGGACAGTAAATTCACCCCTCCACTTT.

The rearrangement links TRBV4-3 to TRBJ2-6; a possible D gene is TRBD2 (5 bases). Germline V gives CDR1 LGHNA, CDR2 YSLEER. The germline V and J ends were trimmed by 8 bases and 0 bases, with 11 bases remaining between them. The length of the CDR3 is 15 residues. CDR3 in DNA: TGCGCCAGCGGAGCGGACCTCTCTGGGGCCAACGTCCTGACTTTC. The encoded protein is CASGADLSGANVLTF.

This chain links TRBV7-2 with TRBJ1-1; 8 nucleotides line up with TRBD1. The CDR3 covers 14 residues. CDR1 and CDR2 from the germline V gene are SGHTA and FQGNSA. The V and J ends lost 5 bases and 1 base, in that order; junction bases with no gene match: 3. CDR3 DNA sequence: TGTGCCAGCAGCCGCAGGGGGCCGAACACTGAAGCTTTCTTT. It specifies CASSRRGPNTEAFF.

The V and J genes are TRBV7-2 and TRBJ2-3; D gene uncertain. V lost 8 bases to trimming and J lost 4 bases, with 16 bases between them. Germline-derived CDR1 and CDR2 are SGHTA and FQGNSA. The CDR3 contains 14 residues. The CDR3 spells CASAQRLGADTQYF. The DNA of the CDR3 is TGTGCCAGCGCCCAGAGGCTAGGCGCAGATACGCAGTATTTT.

This chain connects TRBV5-6 to TRBJ2-4; TRBD1 aligns across 7 bases. Germline trimming cut 4 bases from V and 2 bases from J; bases unmatched to any gene: 9. Germline CDR1 reads SGHDT; CDR2 reads YYEEEE. This CDR3 comprises 16 residues. The CDR3: CASSRGQGESKNIQYF. The CDR3 coding sequence is TGTGCCAGCAGCAGGGGCCAGGGGGAGTCCAAAAACATTCAGTACTTC.

The sample holds a few counts of this clone. The V gene is TRBV29-1, the J gene TRBJ2-7; D gene unclear. Per the germline V gene, CDR1 is SQVTM and CDR2 is ANQGSEA. The CDR3 consists of 11 residues. The V gene lost 4 bases and the J gene lost 3 bases, with 7 bases spanning the gap. The CDR3 region has the DNA TGCAGCGTTGTGCGAAACTACGAGCAGTACTTC. This sequence encodes CSVVRNYEQYF.

The chain combines TRBV28 with TRBJ2-5, with D perhaps being TRBD1 or TRBD2 (5 bases each). Between the trimmed V and J ends, which lost 6 bases and 4 bases, there was a span of 18 bases. This CDR3 region has 15 residues. In germline, CDR1 is MDHEN, CDR2 SYDVKM. The CDR3 loop is CASRYRDRRPETQYF. The DNA of the CDR3 is TGTGCCAGCAGGTACCGGGACCGCCGCCCAGAGACCCAGTACTTC.

V gene TRBV18 combines with J gene TRBJ2-5; perhaps TRBD1 as D (6 bases). CDR3 length: 14 residues. Germline V gene sequence: CDR1 KGHSH, CDR2 LQKENI. Trimming stripped 0 bases from V and 4 bases from J, with 9 bases between. This CDR3 reads CASSPPQGRETQYF. For the CDR3, the DNA is TGTGCCAGCTCACCACCACAGGGAAGAGAGACCCAGTACTTC.

This rearrangement joins TRBV7-2 to TRBJ2-7; the match to TRBD2 covers 8 bases. The J segment lost 3 bases and the V segment lost 5 bases, leaving 6 bases of the junction unmatched. Germline values: CDR1 SGHTA, CDR2 FQGNSA. CDR3 size: 14 residues. The CDR3 spells CASSTTRGVYEQYF. In DNA, the CDR3 is TGTGCCAGCAGCACAACGCGGGGGGTCTACGAGCAGTACTTC.

The chain is built from TRBV30 and TRBJ2-5; D tentatively fits TRBD1 or TRBD2 (5 bases each). Germline CDR1 GTSNPN, CDR2 SVGIG (reference sequence). This CDR3 is built from 13 residues. V lost 2 bases to trimming and J lost 2 bases, with 9 bases between them. The CDR3 DNA follows: TGTGCCTGGAGTCGGGGCGTACAAGAGACCCAGTACTTC. It is translated as CAWSRGVQETQYF.